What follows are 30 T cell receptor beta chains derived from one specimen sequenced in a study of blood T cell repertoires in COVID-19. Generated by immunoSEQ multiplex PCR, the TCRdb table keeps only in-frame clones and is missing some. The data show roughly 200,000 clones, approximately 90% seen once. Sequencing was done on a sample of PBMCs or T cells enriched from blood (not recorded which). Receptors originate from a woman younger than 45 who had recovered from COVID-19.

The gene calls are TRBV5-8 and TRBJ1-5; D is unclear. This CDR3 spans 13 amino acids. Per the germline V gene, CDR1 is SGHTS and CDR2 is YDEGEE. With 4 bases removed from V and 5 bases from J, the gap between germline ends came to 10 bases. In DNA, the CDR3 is TGTGCCAGCAGCCCCGGTCCGGATCAGCCCCAGCATTTT. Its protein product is CASSPGPDQPQHF. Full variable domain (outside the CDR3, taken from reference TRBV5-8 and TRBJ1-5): EAGVTQSPTHLIKTRGQQATLRCSPISGHTSVYWYQQALGLGLQFLLWYDEGEERNRGNFPPRFSGRQFPNYSSELNVNALELEDSALYLCASSPGPDQPQHFGDGTRLSIL.

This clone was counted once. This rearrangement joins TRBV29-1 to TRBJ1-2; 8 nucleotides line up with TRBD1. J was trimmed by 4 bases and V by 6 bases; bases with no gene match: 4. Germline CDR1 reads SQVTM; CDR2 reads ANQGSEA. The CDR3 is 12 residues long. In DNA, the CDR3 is TGCAGCGTCGGACAGGGCGCCTATGGCTACACCTTC. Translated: CSVGQGAYGYTF.

Here the CDR3 reads CASSPLRGQVRNEQFF. In DNA form, the CDR3 reads TGTGCCAGCAGCCCCCTCCGGGGACAGGTGAGGAATGAGCAGTTCTTC. The chain has TRBV11-2 and TRBJ2-1; 8 positions match TRBD1. Unmatched junction bases numbered 13, after V lost 5 bases and J lost 7 bases. This CDR3 comprises 16 residues. Looked up from germline, CDR1 is SGHAT and CDR2 is FQNNGV.

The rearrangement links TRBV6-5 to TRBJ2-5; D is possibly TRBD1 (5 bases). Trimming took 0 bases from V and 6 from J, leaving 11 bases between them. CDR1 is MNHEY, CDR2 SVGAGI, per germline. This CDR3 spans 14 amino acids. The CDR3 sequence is CASSYSGRVQTQYF. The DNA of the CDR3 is TGTGCCAGCAGTTACTCGGGCAGGGTGCAGACCCAGTACTTC.

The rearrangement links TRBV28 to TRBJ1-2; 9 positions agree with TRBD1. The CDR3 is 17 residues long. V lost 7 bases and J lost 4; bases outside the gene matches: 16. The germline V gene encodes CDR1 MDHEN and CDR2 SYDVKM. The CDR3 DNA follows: TGTGCCAGCATCCCCGGGAGACAGGGGGAATGGGGCTATGGCTACACCTTC. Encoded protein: CASIPGRQGEWGYGYTF.

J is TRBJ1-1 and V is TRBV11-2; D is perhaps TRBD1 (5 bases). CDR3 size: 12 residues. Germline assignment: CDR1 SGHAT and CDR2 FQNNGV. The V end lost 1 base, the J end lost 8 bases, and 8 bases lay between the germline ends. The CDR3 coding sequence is TGTGCCAGCAGCTTAGTCGGGGGGGAAGCTTTCTTT. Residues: CASSLVGGEAFF.

CDR3 sequence (DNA): TGCAGCGTTGTCGACTCCGCGGAGGTTTTAGATACGCAGTATTTT. This sequence encodes CSVVDSAEVLDTQYF. The chain joins TRBV29-1 to TRBJ2-3; a weak D match, TRBD2 (5 bases). This CDR3 is 15 amino acids long. The V end was cut by 4 bases, the J end by 5 bases, with 19 bases between. Germline CDR1 SQVTM, CDR2 ANQGSEA.

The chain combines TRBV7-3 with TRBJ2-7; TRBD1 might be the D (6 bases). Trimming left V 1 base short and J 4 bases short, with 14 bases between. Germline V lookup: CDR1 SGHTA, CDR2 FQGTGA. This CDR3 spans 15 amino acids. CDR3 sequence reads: CASSLIGGDEYEQYF. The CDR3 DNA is TGTGCCAGCAGCTTAATAGGGGGAGACGAGTACGAGCAGTACTTC.

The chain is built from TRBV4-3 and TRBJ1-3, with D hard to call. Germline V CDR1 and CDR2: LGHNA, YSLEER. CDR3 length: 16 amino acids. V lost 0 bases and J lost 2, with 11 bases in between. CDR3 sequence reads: CASSQESEAAGNTIYF. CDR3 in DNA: TGCGCCAGCAGCCAAGAGTCTGAAGCGGCTGGAAACACCATATATTTT.

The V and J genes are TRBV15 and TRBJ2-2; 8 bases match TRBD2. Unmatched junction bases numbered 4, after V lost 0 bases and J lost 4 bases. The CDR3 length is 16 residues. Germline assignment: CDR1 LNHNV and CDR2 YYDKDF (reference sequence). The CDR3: CATSRETGGTTGELFF. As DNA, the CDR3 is TGTGCCACCAGCAGAGAAACGGGGGGGACCACCGGGGAGCTGTTTTTT.

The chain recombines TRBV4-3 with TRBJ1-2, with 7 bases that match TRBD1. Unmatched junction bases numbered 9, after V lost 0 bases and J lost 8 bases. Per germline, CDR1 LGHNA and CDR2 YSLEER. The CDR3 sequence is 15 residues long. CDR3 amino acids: CASSQDKGTVNGYTF. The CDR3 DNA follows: TGCGCCAGCAGCCAAGATAAAGGGACAGTAAACGGCTACACCTTC.

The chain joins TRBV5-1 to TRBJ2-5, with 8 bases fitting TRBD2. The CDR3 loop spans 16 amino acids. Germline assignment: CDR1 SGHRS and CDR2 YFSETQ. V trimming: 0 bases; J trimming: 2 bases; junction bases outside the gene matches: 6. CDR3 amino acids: CASSLDTAGEQETQYF. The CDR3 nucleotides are TGCGCCAGCAGCTTGGACACAGCGGGGGAGCAAGAGACCCAGTACTTC.

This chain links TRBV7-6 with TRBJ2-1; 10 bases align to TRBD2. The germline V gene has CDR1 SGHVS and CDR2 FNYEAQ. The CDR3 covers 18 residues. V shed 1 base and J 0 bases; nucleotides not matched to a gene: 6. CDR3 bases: TGTGCCAGCAGCTTAGAGCTAGCGGGGGTTACCTCCTACAATGAGCAGTTCTTC. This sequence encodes CASSLELAGVTSYNEQFF.

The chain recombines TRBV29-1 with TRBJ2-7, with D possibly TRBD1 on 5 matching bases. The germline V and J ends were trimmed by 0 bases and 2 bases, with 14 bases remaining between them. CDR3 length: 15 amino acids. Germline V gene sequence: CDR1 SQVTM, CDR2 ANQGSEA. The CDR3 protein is CSVEDPLDSPYEQYF. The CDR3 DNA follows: TGCAGCGTTGAAGATCCCCTAGACAGCCCCTACGAGCAGTACTTC.

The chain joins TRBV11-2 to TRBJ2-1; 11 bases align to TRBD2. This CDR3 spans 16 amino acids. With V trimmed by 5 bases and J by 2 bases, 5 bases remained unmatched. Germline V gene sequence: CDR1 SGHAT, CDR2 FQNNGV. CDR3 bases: TGTGCCAGCAGCCCAGGGACTAGCGGTGCCTACAATGAGCAGTTCTTC. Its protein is CASSPGTSGAYNEQFF.

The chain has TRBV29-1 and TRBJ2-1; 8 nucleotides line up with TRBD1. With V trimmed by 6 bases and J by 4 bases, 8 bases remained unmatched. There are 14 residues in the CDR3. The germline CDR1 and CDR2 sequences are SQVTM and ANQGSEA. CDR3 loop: CSVPGQARYNEQFF. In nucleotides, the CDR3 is TGCAGCGTCCCGGGACAGGCCCGTTACAATGAGCAGTTCTTC.

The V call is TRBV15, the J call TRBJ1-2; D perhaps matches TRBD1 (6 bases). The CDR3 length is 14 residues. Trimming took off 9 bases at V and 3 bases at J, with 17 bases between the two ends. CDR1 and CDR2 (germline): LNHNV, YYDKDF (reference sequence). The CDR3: CATSRTARDYGYTF. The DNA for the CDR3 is TGTGCCACTTCGAGGACAGCCCGGGACTATGGCTACACCTTC.

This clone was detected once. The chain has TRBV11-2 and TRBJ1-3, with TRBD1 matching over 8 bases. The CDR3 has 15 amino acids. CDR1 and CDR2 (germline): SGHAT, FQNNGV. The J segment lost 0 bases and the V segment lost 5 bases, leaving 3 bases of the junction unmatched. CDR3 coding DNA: TGTGCCAGCAGCCGAACAGGGGGCTCTGGAAACACCATATATTTT. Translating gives CASSRTGGSGNTIYF.

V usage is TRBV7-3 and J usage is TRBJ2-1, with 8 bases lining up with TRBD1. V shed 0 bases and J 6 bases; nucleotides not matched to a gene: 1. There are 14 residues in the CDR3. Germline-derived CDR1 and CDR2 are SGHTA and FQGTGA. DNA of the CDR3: TGTGCCAGCAGCTTAACCACAGGGGGCAATGAGCAGTTCTTC. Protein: CASSLTTGGNEQFF.

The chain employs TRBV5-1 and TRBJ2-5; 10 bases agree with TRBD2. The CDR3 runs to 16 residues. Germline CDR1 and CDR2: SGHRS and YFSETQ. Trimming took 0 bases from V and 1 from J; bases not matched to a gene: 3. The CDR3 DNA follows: TGCGCCAGCAGCTTGGGTAGCGGGGGGACCCAAGAGACCCAGTACTTC. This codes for CASSLGSGGTQETQYF.

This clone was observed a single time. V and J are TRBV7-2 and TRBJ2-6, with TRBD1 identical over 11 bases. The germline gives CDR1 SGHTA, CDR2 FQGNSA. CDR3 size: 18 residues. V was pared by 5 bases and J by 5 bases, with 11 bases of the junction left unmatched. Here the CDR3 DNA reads TGTGCCAGCAGCGGGCAGAGGGACAGGGGGTTTAGGGCCAACGTCCTGACTTTC. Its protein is CASSGQRDRGFRANVLTF.

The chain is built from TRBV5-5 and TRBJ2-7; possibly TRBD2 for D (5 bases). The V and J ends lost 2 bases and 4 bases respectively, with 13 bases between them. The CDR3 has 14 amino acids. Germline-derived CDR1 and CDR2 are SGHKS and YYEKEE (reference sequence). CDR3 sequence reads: CASSFDYSGYEQYF. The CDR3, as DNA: TGTGCCAGCAGCTTCGACTATAGTGGATACGAGCAGTACTTC.

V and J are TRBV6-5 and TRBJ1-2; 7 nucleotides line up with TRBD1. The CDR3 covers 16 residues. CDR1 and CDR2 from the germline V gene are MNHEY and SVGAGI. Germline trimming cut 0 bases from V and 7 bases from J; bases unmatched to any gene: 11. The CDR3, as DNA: TGTGCCAGCAGTTACTCTACAGGGGAAGGGGGATTTGGCTACACCTTC. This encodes CASSYSTGEGGFGYTF.

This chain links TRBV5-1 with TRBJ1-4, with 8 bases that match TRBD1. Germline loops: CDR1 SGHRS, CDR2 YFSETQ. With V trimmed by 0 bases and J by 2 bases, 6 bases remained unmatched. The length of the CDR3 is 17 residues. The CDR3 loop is CASSLGHDRGTNEKLFF. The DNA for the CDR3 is TGCGCCAGCAGCTTGGGACACGACAGGGGCACTAATGAAAAACTGTTTTTT.

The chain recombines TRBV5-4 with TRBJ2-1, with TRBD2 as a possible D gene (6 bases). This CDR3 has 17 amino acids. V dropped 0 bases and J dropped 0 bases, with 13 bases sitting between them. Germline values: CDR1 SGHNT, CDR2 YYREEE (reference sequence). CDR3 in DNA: TGTGCCAGCAGCTTGGGGTCGGGACTTAACTCCTACAATGAGCAGTTCTTC. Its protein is CASSLGSGLNSYNEQFF. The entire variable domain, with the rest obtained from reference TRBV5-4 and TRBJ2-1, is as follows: ETGVTQSPTHLIKTRGQQVTLRCSSQSGHNTVSWYQQALGQGPQFIFQYYREEENGRGNFPPRFSGLQFPNYSSELNVNALELDDSALYLCASSLGSGLNSYNEQFFGPGTRLTVL.

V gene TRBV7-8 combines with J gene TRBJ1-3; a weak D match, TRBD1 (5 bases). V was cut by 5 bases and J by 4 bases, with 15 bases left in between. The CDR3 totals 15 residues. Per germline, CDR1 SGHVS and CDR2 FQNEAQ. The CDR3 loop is CASSPGVVRGNTIYF. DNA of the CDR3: TGTGCCAGCAGCCCGGGGGTAGTGCGGGGAAACACCATATATTTT.

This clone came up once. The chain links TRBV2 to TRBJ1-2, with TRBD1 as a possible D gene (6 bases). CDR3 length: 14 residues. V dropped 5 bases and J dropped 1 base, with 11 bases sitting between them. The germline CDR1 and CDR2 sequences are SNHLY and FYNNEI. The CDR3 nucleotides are TGTGCCAGCAGTAGGCAGGGGAGTAACTATGGCTACACCTTC. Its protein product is CASSRQGSNYGYTF.

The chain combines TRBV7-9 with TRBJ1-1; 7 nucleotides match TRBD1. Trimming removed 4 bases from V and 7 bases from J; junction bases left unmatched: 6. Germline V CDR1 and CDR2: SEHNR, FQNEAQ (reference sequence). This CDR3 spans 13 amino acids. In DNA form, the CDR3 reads TGTGCCAGCAGCTCATCGACAGGGTTTGAAGCTTTCTTT. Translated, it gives CASSSSTGFEAFF.

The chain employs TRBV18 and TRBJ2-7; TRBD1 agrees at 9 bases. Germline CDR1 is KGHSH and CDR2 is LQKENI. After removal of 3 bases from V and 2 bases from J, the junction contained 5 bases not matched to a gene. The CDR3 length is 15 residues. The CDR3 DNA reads TGTGCCAGCTCACCCCGGGACAGGGCAGCCTACGAGCAGTACTTC. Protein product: CASSPRDRAAYEQYF. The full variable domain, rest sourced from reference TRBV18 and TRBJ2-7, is NAGVMQNPRHLVRRRGQEARLRCSPMKGHSHVYWYRQLPEEGLKFMVYLQKENIIDESGMPKERFSAEFPKEGPSILRIQQVVRGDSAAYFCASSPRDRAAYEQYFGPGTRLTVT.

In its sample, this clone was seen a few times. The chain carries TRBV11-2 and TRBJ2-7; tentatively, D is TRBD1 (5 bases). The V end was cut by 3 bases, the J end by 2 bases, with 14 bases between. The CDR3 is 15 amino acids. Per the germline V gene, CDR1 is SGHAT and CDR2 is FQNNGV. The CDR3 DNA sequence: TGTGCCAGCAGCTTCTCAGGGTTTGGAACCTACGAGCAGTACTTC. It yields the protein CASSFSGFGTYEQYF.